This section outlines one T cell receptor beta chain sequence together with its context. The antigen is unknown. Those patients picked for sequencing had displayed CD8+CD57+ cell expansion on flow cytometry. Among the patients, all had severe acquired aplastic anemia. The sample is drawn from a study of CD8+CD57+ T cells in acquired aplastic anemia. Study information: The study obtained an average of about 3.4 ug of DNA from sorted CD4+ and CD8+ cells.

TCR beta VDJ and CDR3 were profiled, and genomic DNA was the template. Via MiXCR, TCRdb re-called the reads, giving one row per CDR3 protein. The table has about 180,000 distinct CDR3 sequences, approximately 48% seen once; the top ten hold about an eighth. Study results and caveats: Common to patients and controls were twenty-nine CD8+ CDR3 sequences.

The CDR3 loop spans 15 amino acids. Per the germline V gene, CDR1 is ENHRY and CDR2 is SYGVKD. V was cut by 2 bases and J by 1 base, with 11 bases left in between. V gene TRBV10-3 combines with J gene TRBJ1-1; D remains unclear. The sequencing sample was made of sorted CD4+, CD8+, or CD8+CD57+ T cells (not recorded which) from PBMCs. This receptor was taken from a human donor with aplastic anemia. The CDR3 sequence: CAISEPGRRNTEAFF. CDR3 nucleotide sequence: TGTGCCATCAGTGAGCCCGGACGGAGGAACACTGAAGCTTTCTTT.